Each of the 26 T cell receptor beta chains below was sequenced from the same sample in a study of blood T cell repertoires in COVID-19. TCRdb keeps only in-frame clones here, not all; method: immunoSEQ multiplex PCR. The sample has roughly 34,000 clones; 80% to 90% are singletons. Sequencing was carried out using peripheral blood. The receptors derive from a man older than 75 with active COVID-19.

This chain's CDR3 is CASSLKIQGLIHSADTQYF. CDR3 nucleotide sequence: TGTGCCAGCAGCCTCAAAATACAGGGCCTCATCCACTCGGCGGATACGCAGTATTTT. The chain recombines TRBV3-1 (or the pseudogene TRBV3-2) with TRBJ2-3; a possible D gene is TRBD1 (6 bases). The CDR3 length is 19 residues. Germline CDR1 and CDR2: LGHDT and YNNKEL (reference sequence). Trimming cost V 4 bases and J 6 bases, with 29 bases left between them.

The V call is TRBV10-3, the J call TRBJ2-7, with 9 bases identical to TRBD1. Germline V lookup: CDR1 ENHRY, CDR2 SYGVKD. V trimming: 2 bases; J trimming: 4 bases; junction bases outside the gene matches: 24. CDR3 size: 21 residues. The CDR3, as DNA: TGTGCCATCAGTGAGAGACCCTATGACAGGATCACAGGGGGCTTTGTTTACGAGCAGTACTTC. It translates to CAISERPYDRITGGFVYEQYF.

The gene calls are TRBV25-1 and TRBJ2-1; 7 bases align to TRBD2. Germline V gene data show CDR1 as MGHDK and CDR2 as SYGVNS. V was pared by 4 bases and J by 9 bases, with 9 bases of the junction left unmatched. This CDR3 is 14 amino acids long. CDR3 DNA sequence: TGTGCCAGCAGTGTCGGTGGGAGGGGTATTGAGCAGTTCTTC. It yields the protein CASSVGGRGIEQFF.

V and J are TRBV11-2 and TRBJ2-5; D is unresolved. Germline V CDR1 and CDR2: SGHAT, FQNNGV. Between the trimmed V and J ends, which lost 0 bases and 5 bases, there was a span of 4 bases. The CDR3 has 12 residues. CDR3 in amino acids: CASSLDRETQYF. In nucleotides, the CDR3 is TGTGCCAGCAGCTTAGATCGGGAGACCCAGTACTTC.

The V gene is TRBV6-5, the J gene TRBJ2-2; D is ambiguous. The CDR3 spans 12 residues. Germline CDR1 reads MNHEY; CDR2 reads SVGAGI. V was shortened by 6 bases and J by 3 bases, with 5 bases between the two germline ends. The CDR3 region is CASRLDTGELFF. The CDR3 DNA is TGTGCCAGCAGGTTAGACACCGGGGAGCTGTTTTTT.

The chain couples TRBV11-3 to TRBJ2-1; D gene uncertain. V was clipped by 3 bases and J by 5 bases, with 8 bases between them. The germline gives CDR1 SGHNT, CDR2 YENEEA. The CDR3 sequence is 13 residues long. CDR3 sequence (DNA): TGTGCCAGCAGCTTGGAGAGCAACAATGAGCAGTTCTTC. As protein: CASSLESNNEQFF.

The chain is built from TRBV9 and TRBJ1-1; tentatively, D is TRBD1 (6 bases). V gave up 0 bases and J gave up 1 base, with 7 bases separating them. Germline V gene data show CDR1 as SGDLS and CDR2 as YYNGEE. The CDR3 loop spans 14 amino acids. CDR3 residues: CASSVEGQNTEAFF. The CDR3 nucleotides are TGTGCCAGCAGCGTAGAGGGACAGAACACTGAAGCTTTCTTT.

As to this clone: The sample contains more than one DNA sequence encoding this CDR3. The chain combines TRBV2 with TRBJ2-6; perhaps TRBD1 as D (5 bases). V lost 6 bases to trimming and J lost 4 bases, with 10 bases between them. Germline V lookup: CDR1 SNHLY, CDR2 FYNNEI. This CDR3 comprises 14 residues. CDR3 DNA: TGTGCCAGCAGAGACAGAACCGGGGCCAACGTCCTGACTTTC. It is translated as CASRDRTGANVLTF.

This chain uses TRBV12-3 or TRBV12-4 with TRBJ2-7; D uncertain. The CDR3 totals 11 residues. The V gene lost 6 bases and the J gene lost 4 bases, with 7 bases spanning the gap. For the CDR3, the DNA is TGTGCCAGCAGACTTATTTACGAGCAGTACTTC. It codes for CASRLIYEQYF.

V is TRBV9 and J is TRBJ2-3; D may be TRBD1 (5 bases). This CDR3 spans 14 amino acids. The V gene lost 4 bases and the J gene lost 3 bases, with 12 bases spanning the gap. Germline CDR1 SGDLS, CDR2 YYNGEE. The CDR3: CASSPRSGTDTQYF. The CDR3 nucleotides are TGTGCCAGCAGCCCCCGTTCAGGGACAGATACGCAGTATTTT.

This chain joins TRBV28 and TRBJ1-5; D is unclear. The CDR3 loop spans 12 amino acids. Germline loops: CDR1 MDHEN, CDR2 SYDVKM. V shed 8 bases and J shed 3 bases, with 8 bases lying between them. CDR3 sequence: CASFRPNQPQHF. CDR3 bases: TGTGCCAGCTTCAGGCCCAATCAGCCCCAGCATTTT.

The chain joins TRBV7-9 to TRBJ2-7; 10 bases fit TRBD2. V gave up 1 base and J gave up 1 base; unmatched junction bases: 7. Germline values: CDR1 SEHNR, CDR2 FQNEAQ (reference sequence). The CDR3 is 17 residues long. The CDR3 reads CASSLGTSGLESYEQYF. CDR3 sequence (DNA): TGTGCCAGCAGCTTAGGGACTAGCGGCCTTGAATCCTACGAGCAGTACTTC.

This clone has only one observation. This chain joins TRBV6-2 or TRBV6-3 and TRBJ2-3; a weak D match, TRBD2 (5 bases). V dropped 5 bases and J dropped 2 bases, with 11 bases sitting between them. This CDR3 region has 14 residues. CDR1 and CDR2 (germline): MNHEY, SVGEGT. CDR3: CASSPLALTDTQYF. As DNA, the CDR3 is TGTGCCAGCAGTCCCCTAGCTCTCACAGATACGCAGTATTTT.

This rearrangement joins TRBV28 to TRBJ2-1; weak D call: TRBD2 (6 bases). The CDR3 contains 14 residues. Trimming pared 10 bases from V and 9 bases from J, leaving 22 bases between. Looked up from germline, CDR1 is MDHEN and CDR2 is SYDVKM. CDR3 amino acids: CATKINGPGVEQFF. CDR3 bases: TGTGCCACCAAGATAAATGGACCGGGAGTTGAGCAGTTCTTC.

The chain combines TRBV2 with TRBJ2-3, with 14 nucleotides matching TRBD2. Trimming took 1 base from V and 5 from J; bases not matched to a gene: 11. The CDR3 has 19 amino acids. Germline-derived CDR1 and CDR2 are SNHLY and FYNNEI. The CDR3, as DNA: TGTGCCAGCAGTGAAGGACTAGCGGGAGGGCCCGTAGCGAGAGATACGCAGTATTTT. Residues: CASSEGLAGGPVARDTQYF.

This clone was recorded a few times. The genes are TRBV7-9 and TRBJ2-7, with TRBD2 identical over 8 bases. The trim removed 1 base at V and 4 bases at J, leaving 6 bases unmatched. The CDR3 is 15 residues long. The germline V gene encodes CDR1 SEHNR and CDR2 FQNEAQ (reference sequence). CDR3 sequence (DNA): TGTGCCAGCAGCTTAGAGGACGGGAGGGGGTACGAGCAGTACTTC. Its protein product is CASSLEDGRGYEQYF. Using reference TRBV7-9 and TRBJ2-7 for the parts outside the CDR3, the full variable domain is DTGVSQNPRHKITKRGQNVTFRCDPISEHNRLYWYRQTLGQGPEFLTYFQNEAQLEKSRLLSDRFSAERPKGSFSTLEIQRTEQGDSAMYLCASSLEDGRGYEQYFGPGTRLTVT.

The V and J genes are TRBV3-1 (or the pseudogene TRBV3-2) and TRBJ2-2, with TRBD2 identical over 7 bases. CDR3 size: 16 residues. Germline values: CDR1 LGHDT, CDR2 YNNKEL (reference sequence). V shed 4 bases, J shed 4 bases, and the junction held 9 bases outside the gene matches. The CDR3 loop is CASSPGGSGRTGELFF. CDR3 nucleotide sequence: TGTGCCAGCAGCCCGGGGGGAAGCGGGCGCACCGGGGAGCTGTTTTTT.

The chain links TRBV5-4 to TRBJ1-3; tentatively, D is TRBD1 (5 bases). This CDR3 contains 18 residues. The germline V gene has CDR1 SGHNT and CDR2 YYREEE (reference sequence). Trimming cost V 0 bases and J 4 bases, with 20 bases left between them. The CDR3 is CASSLGTSRAGPGNTIYF. The CDR3 coding sequence is TGTGCCAGCAGCTTGGGTACATCCCGCGCAGGGCCGGGAAACACCATATATTTT.

The chain has TRBV27 and TRBJ2-7, with 10 bases aligning to TRBD2. This CDR3 has 15 residues. V was clipped by 4 bases and J by 3 bases; unmatched bases: 6. Germline CDR1 MNHEY, CDR2 SMNVEV (reference sequence). The CDR3 bases are TGTGCCAGCAGTTACAGAGCGGGAGGGAGCTACGAGCAGTACTTC. This codes for CASSYRAGGSYEQYF.

Here the CDR3 reads CASSYTAGRPAGGPNEQFF. The CDR3 nucleotides read TGTGCCAGCAGTTATACGGCAGGGAGGCCAGCGGGAGGGCCCAATGAGCAGTTCTTC. The rearrangement uses TRBV6-2 or TRBV6-3 and TRBJ2-1; TRBD2 aligns across 10 bases. This CDR3 has 19 residues. The germline V gene encodes CDR1 MNHEY and CDR2 SVGEGT. V was pared by 3 bases and J by 6 bases, with 17 bases of the junction left unmatched.

V gene TRBV3-1 (or the pseudogene TRBV3-2) combines with J gene TRBJ1-2; perhaps TRBD1 as D (5 bases). The CDR3 spans 15 residues. Germline CDR1 and CDR2: LGHDT and YNNKEL (reference sequence). V shed 2 bases and J shed 3 bases, with 13 bases lying between them. The CDR3, as DNA: TGTGCCAGCAGCCAAAAACTAACGGGGGACTATGGCTACACCTTC. Translation gives CASSQKLTGDYGYTF.

CDR3 nucleotide sequence: TGTGCCAGCACCAAGCCACAACGGGGGGGAGGGCCGAAGGACGAGCAGTACTTC. Translated: CASTKPQRGGGPKDEQYF. This chain joins TRBV9 and TRBJ2-7; 8 bases align to TRBD2. The CDR3 is 18 residues long. Germline V lookup: CDR1 SGDLS, CDR2 YYNGEE. The junction had 22 bases not matched to a gene; V was cut back by 6 bases and J by 5 bases.

The chain has TRBV7-2 and TRBJ2-7, with 7 bases matching TRBD1. Germline-derived CDR1 and CDR2 are SGHTA and FQGNSA. The CDR3 contains 16 residues. V was clipped by 4 bases and J by 0 bases; unmatched bases: 9. The CDR3 is CASSSPRGRPSYEQYF. The CDR3 DNA is TGTGCCAGCAGCTCCCCAAGGGGGCGGCCCTCCTACGAGCAGTACTTC.

The J gene is TRBJ2-5, the V gene TRBV11-2, with 7 bases aligning to TRBD2. Germline values: CDR1 SGHAT, CDR2 FQNNGV. The trim removed 2 bases at V and 5 bases at J, leaving 2 bases unmatched. The CDR3 contains 13 residues. The CDR3 DNA follows: TGTGCCAGCAGCTTATGGGGAGGGGAGACCCAGTACTTC. Translation: CASSLWGGETQYF. The whole variable domain, remainder taken from reference TRBV11-2 and TRBJ2-5, is EAGVAQSPRYKIIEKRQSVAFWCNPISGHATLYWYQQILGQGPKLLIQFQNNGVVDDSQLPKDRFSAERLKGVDSTLKIQPAKLEDSAVYLCASSLWGGETQYFGPGTRLLVL.

The count of this clone is one. V and J are TRBV12-3 or TRBV12-4 and TRBJ1-1, with D perhaps TRBD1 (5 bases). This CDR3 contains 13 residues. Trimming took off 6 bases at V and 4 bases at J, with 12 bases between the two ends. The CDR3 loop is CASRPGGFTEAFF. The DNA of the CDR3 is TGTGCCAGCAGGCCCGGGGGGTTCACTGAAGCTTTCTTT.

In its sample, this clone was seen a few times. The rearrangement links TRBV4-3 to TRBJ1-5; a possible D gene is TRBD1 (6 bases). Trimming left V 0 bases short and J 11 bases short, with 17 bases between. The length of the CDR3 is 15 residues. Germline lookup yields CDR1 LGHNA and CDR2 YSLEER. The CDR3 region has the DNA TGCGCCAGCAGCCAAGATCTCCACACCCAGGGGACCCAGCATTTT. Translation: CASSQDLHTQGTQHF.